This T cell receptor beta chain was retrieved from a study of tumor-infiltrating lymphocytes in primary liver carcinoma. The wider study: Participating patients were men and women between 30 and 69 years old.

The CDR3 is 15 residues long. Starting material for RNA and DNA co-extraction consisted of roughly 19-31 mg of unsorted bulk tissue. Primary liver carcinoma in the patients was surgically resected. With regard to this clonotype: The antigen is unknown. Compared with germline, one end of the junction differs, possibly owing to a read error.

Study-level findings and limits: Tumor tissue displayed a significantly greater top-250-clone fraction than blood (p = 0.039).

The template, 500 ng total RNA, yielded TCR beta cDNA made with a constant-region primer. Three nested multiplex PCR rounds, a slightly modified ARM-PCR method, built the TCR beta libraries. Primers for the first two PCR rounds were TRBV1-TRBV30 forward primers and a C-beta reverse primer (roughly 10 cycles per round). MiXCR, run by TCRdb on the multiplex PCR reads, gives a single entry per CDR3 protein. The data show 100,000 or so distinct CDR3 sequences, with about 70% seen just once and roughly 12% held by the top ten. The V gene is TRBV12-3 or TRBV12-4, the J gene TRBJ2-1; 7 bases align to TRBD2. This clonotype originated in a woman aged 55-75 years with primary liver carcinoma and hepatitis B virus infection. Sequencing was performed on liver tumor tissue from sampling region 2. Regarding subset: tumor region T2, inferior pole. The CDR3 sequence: CVSTRARGDCNEQFF. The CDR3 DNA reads TGTGTCAGCACCCGAGCCCGGGGGGACTGCAATGAGCAGTTCTTC.